This entry features one TCR beta chain sequence. The antigen is not known. This sample is part of a study of cytomegalovirus exposure and HLA in healthy donors. Broader study findings: Highest at DRB1 and lowest at HLA-C, TCR association rates differed among HLA loci in a later analysis. CMV serostatus was the only immune exposure information that was available.

PCR used 60 Vbeta primers and 13 Jbeta primers. Original handling: Unique TCR beta chains totaled roughly 79 million in a later count, with approximately 10 million of them shared. Only in-frame clones appear in the TCRdb table, and some are missing; sequencing was by immunoSEQ multiplex PCR. The V and J calls and clone size are taken from that table; D and trimming were inferred from the DNA. The table shows approximately 180,000 clones, with 70% to 85% occurring only once. Unmatched junction bases numbered 4, after V lost 9 bases and J lost 5 bases. From germline, CDR1 is MNHEY and CDR2 SVGAGI. CDR3 length equals 12 residues.

This receptor was identified in a woman in her 30s in good health and CMV-seropositive. V and J are TRBV6-5 and TRBJ2-1, with 7 bases matching TRBD1. Sequencing was performed on PBMCs. CDR3 coding DNA: TGTGCCAGTAAGACAGGGAACAATGAGCAGTTCTTC. Translating gives CASKTGNNEQFF.